A single T cell receptor beta chain is shown here with its context. What it binds is not known. The PCR used 60 Vbeta and 13 Jbeta primers. Clones were read by immunoSEQ multiplex PCR, and TCRdb kept only the in-frame ones, dropping some. Here the sample spans about 190,000 clones, about 69% being singletons. This record comes from a study of cytomegalovirus exposure and HLA in healthy donors. Study-wide results and caveats: Many donors shared some public TCRs, even though most TCR sequences were rare. Earlier findings revealed that most TCR beta V segments proved productive either about 87% or about 30% of the time.

Germline CDR1 SGHTA, CDR2 FQGNSA. This CDR3 has 13 amino acids. The ends lost 6 bases at V and 4 bases at J; junction bases unmatched: 6. The source is a young man in good health and CMV-seropositive. V gene TRBV7-2 combines with J gene TRBJ2-7; 7 bases fit TRBD1. The sequencing sample was made of PBMCs. Here the CDR3 DNA reads TGTGCCAGCAGTGCCGGGACAGATTACGAGCAGTACTTC. This sequence encodes CASSAGTDYEQYF.